This T cell receptor (beta chain) was found in a study of T cell repertoires in cytomegalovirus infection (dated by TCRdb to 2018 to 2020). About the full investigation: Donor HLA type was relevant to the analysis, because carriage of CMV infection together with the matching HLA type was indicated by public TCR beta signatures. Paper-wide results and their limitations: In the ex vivo response, HLA-C-restricted CMV-specific TCR beta clonotypes were dominant, and in two of eight donors the single most frequent clonotype came from this HLA-C-restricted group. Carriers of CMV infection plus the relevant HLA type were discriminated by the cumulative frequency of public TCR beta family members in the study cohort and in an independent roughly 400-donor cohort.

This clonotype was seen more than once but under ten times. The target of this receptor is not known. Base quality data are lacking; no much larger clone is found one base away. The CDR3 contains 15 residues, cysteine and phenylalanine counted. The entry retains the CDR3 DNA only, 45 bases that are in frame from base 1. CDR1 and CDR2 are drawn from the germline V gene: ENHRY, SYGVKD. Trimming costs V 2 bases and J 4 bases, and their ends lie 12 bases apart. The listed sequencing device is Illumina HiSeq 1500. The public reads were reprocessed in TCRdb via fastp at Q25 and MiXCR, keeping in-frame beta chains. When rows share a CDR3 protein, they turn into one entry using the most common DNA and genes. This sample is represented by some 180,000 distinct CDR3 sequences; about 21% of them were singletons. Around 3.1% of the sample belongs to the ten largest clones.

The chain is encoded by TRBV10-3 joined to TRBJ1-5, with no D gene named confidently. This TCR was sampled from a human donor in good health (CMV status not recorded). Some clones in this sample may be carry-over from other donors' samples. Sample: PBMCs. The CDR3 sequence is CAISERAGMNQPQHF. DNA sequence: TGTGCCATCAGTGAGCGTGCCGGAATGAATCAGCCCCAGCATTTT.